The 9 T cell receptor beta chains below were found in one sample sequenced in a study of cytotoxic CD8 clonotypes in ibrutinib-treated CLL. Assay used: immunoSEQ multiplex PCR; TCRdb lists only in-frame clones, some missing. Of more than 200,000 clones detected, under 75% appear once; the ten largest clones hold roughly 15%. Sequences were derived from PBMCs, sampled after 24 months of ibrutinib treatment. The receptor source for this set is a human donor with chronic lymphocytic leukemia.

This sequence joins TRBV9 and TRBJ2-3; 7 bases agree with TRBD2. The CDR3 loop spans 16 amino acids. J was trimmed by 1 base and V by 0 bases; bases with no gene match: 5. Per germline, CDR1 SGDLS and CDR2 YYNGEE. CDR3 region: CASSVGSAGGTDTQYF. CDR3 sequence (DNA): TGTGCCAGCAGCGTAGGTTCGGCGGGAGGCACAGATACGCAGTATTTT.

The table lists this clone with a few counts. The rearrangement links TRBV7-9 to TRBJ2-7, with a possible D match to TRBD2 (6 bases). The CDR3 loop spans 15 amino acids. The germline V and J ends were trimmed by 5 bases and 0 bases, with 14 bases remaining between them. Germline values: CDR1 SEHNR, CDR2 FQNEAQ (reference sequence). CDR3 in DNA: TGTGCCAGCAGCGGTCGCGGGGTCAGCTCCTACGAGCAGTACTTC. Translation gives CASSGRGVSSYEQYF.

J is TRBJ2-2 and V is TRBV5-1; D is unresolved. The germline gives CDR1 SGHRS, CDR2 YFSETQ. The V gene lost 7 bases and the J gene lost 0 bases, with 4 bases spanning the gap. The CDR3 covers 12 residues. DNA for the CDR3: TGCGCCAGCCGGACGAACACCGGGGAGCTGTTTTTT. This encodes CASRTNTGELFF.

The J gene is TRBJ2-2, the V gene TRBV5-1; 11 bases line up with TRBD2. The junction had 5 bases not matched to a gene; V was cut back by 4 bases and J by 6 bases. The germline V gene encodes CDR1 SGHRS and CDR2 YFSETQ. The CDR3 has 15 residues. The CDR3 nucleotides are TGCGCCAGCAGCCGACTACTAGCGGGAGCCGGGGAGCTGTTTTTT. This translates into CASSRLLAGAGELFF.

A few counts support this clone. The chain joins TRBV6-6 to TRBJ1-5, with 8 positions matching TRBD1. The V gene's germline CDR1 is MNHNY and CDR2 SVGAGI (reference sequence). CDR3 size: 13 residues. J was trimmed by 6 bases and V by 6 bases; bases with no gene match: 4. CDR3 sequence: CASSTTGVQPQHF. The CDR3 coding sequence is TGTGCCAGCAGCACGACAGGGGTTCAGCCCCAGCATTTT.

The CDR3 spells CAWSGGRESGNTIYF. CDR3 nucleotide sequence: TGTGCCTGGAGTGGGGGGAGGGAATCTGGAAACACCATATATTTT. The rearrangement uses TRBV30 and TRBJ1-3; possible D gene TRBD1, 5 bases. Germline assignment: CDR1 GTSNPN and CDR2 SVGIG (reference sequence). The CDR3 contains 15 residues. Trimming stripped 1 base from V and 1 base from J, with 11 bases between.

CDR3: CASSESITGVFTF. The DNA of the CDR3 is TGTGCCAGCAGTGAATCAATCACCGGCGTTTTCACCTTC. V gene TRBV25-1 combines with J gene TRBJ1-2; D remains ambiguous. This CDR3 contains 13 residues. Germline CDR1 reads MGHDK; CDR2 reads SYGVNS. V was pared by 1 base and J by 13 bases, with 16 bases between.

The chain joins TRBV6-5 to TRBJ2-7, with D unclear. Germline V lookup: CDR1 MNHEY, CDR2 SVGAGI. With 1 base removed from V and 6 bases from J, the gap between germline ends came to 10 bases. The CDR3 totals 13 residues. CDR3 sequence: CASSYYPSVEQYF. CDR3 nucleotides: TGTGCCAGCAGTTACTACCCGTCCGTCGAGCAGTACTTC.

In this sample, this clone turned up a few times. The chain uses TRBV19 and TRBJ2-3; 10 bases match TRBD2. Germline V gene sequence: CDR1 LNHDA, CDR2 SQIVND (reference sequence). The CDR3 runs 18 residues. Trimming removed 3 bases from V and 0 bases from J; junction bases left unmatched: 9. This chain's CDR3 is CASSIRSVAGGSTDTQYF. The CDR3 DNA is TGTGCCAGTAGTATTCGCTCCGTAGCGGGAGGTAGCACAGATACGCAGTATTTT. The full variable domain, with the rest looked up from reference TRBV19 and TRBJ2-3, is DGGITQSPKYLFRKEGQNVTLSCEQNLNHDAMYWYRQDPGQGLRLIYYSQIVNDFQKGDIAEGYSVSREKKESFPLTVTSAQKNPTAFYLCASSIRSVAGGSTDTQYFGPGTRLTVL.